The 9 T cell receptor beta chains presented below share a single source sample, sequenced in a study of blood T cell repertoires in COVID-19 (dated by TCRdb to the early 2020s). Library generation was performed with the immunoSEQ multiplex PCR assay. What TCRdb holds here is the immuneACCESS table cut down to in-frame rearrangements. Part of the clones is not present; checked against another copy, under half of the missing clones reflect an unresolved V gene, and the others are unexplained. The sample includes roughly 300,000 clones, with under 90% observed a single time. The top ten hold approximately 2% of the sample. The sample consisted of peripheral blood. The receptors originated from a woman in her thirties with COVID-19, enrolled during active disease.

In the case of this clone: Additional DNA sequences in this sample encode the identical CDR3. V and J are TRBV5-4 and TRBJ2-3, with 7 positions matching TRBD1. Germline loops: CDR1 SGHNT, CDR2 YYREEE (reference sequence). The CDR3 covers 13 residues. Losses at the gene ends were 1 base for V and 4 bases for J; bases not matched to a gene: 0. CDR3 sequence (DNA): TGTGCCAGCAGCTTGACAGGGGCAGATACGCAGTATTTT. Its protein product is CASSLTGADTQYF.

The chain is built from TRBV4-2 and TRBJ2-1; 11 bases align to TRBD2. CDR3 length equals 16 residues. V lost 4 bases and J lost 3; bases outside the gene matches: 5. The germline V gene has CDR1 LGHNA and CDR2 YNFKEQ. The CDR3 nucleotides read TGTGCCAGCAGCCCACGTACTAGCGGGAGCTACAATGAGCAGTTCTTC. It is translated as CASSPRTSGSYNEQFF.

The rearrangement joins TRBV7-8 to TRBJ1-5; no clear D. Germline-derived CDR1 and CDR2 are SGHVS and FQNEAQ. V gave up 5 bases and J gave up 0 bases, with 8 bases separating them. CDR3 length equals 14 residues. The CDR3 sequence: CASSVAYSNQPQHF. The CDR3 coding sequence is TGTGCCAGCAGCGTCGCGTATAGCAATCAGCCCCAGCATTTT.

This rearrangement joins TRBV7-2 to TRBJ2-1; TRBD2 might be the D (5 bases). This CDR3 has 13 amino acids. Germline CDR1 and CDR2: SGHTA and FQGNSA. Trimming removed 0 bases at V and 5 bases at J, with 5 bases between. The CDR3 loop is CASSLARDNEQFF. In DNA form, the CDR3 reads TGTGCCAGCAGCTTAGCGCGGGACAATGAGCAGTTCTTC.

The genes are TRBV5-1 and TRBJ2-2; 10 bases are shared with TRBD1. Germline CDR1 and CDR2: SGHRS and YFSETQ. V was pared by 3 bases and J by 5 bases, with 4 bases of the junction left unmatched. The CDR3 is made up of 15 amino acids. CDR3 loop: CASSWGTGETGELFF. CDR3 in DNA: TGCGCCAGCAGCTGGGGGACAGGGGAAACCGGGGAGCTGTTTTTT. Supplemented by reference TRBV5-1 and TRBJ2-2, the full variable domain reads KAGVTQTPRYLIKTRGQQVTLSCSPISGHRSVSWYQQTPGQGLQFLFEYFSETQRNKGNFPGRFSGRQFSNSRSEMNVSTLELGDSALYLCASSWGTGETGELFFGEGSRLTVL.

This chain joins TRBV30 and TRBJ1-1, with D perhaps TRBD1 (5 bases). The CDR3 contains 17 residues. Deletions cut 0 bases from V and 0 bases from J, with 17 bases between. In germline, CDR1 is GTSNPN, CDR2 SVGIG (reference sequence). The DNA of the CDR3 is TGTGCCTGGAGTGTACCGGGGGGGTCCTTTATGAACACTGAAGCTTTCTTT. Translation gives CAWSVPGGSFMNTEAFF.

J is TRBJ2-2 and V is TRBV2, with TRBD1 identical over 8 bases. Germline assignment: CDR1 SNHLY and CDR2 FYNNEI. The CDR3 has 15 amino acids. The trim removed 6 bases at V and 2 bases at J, leaving 5 bases unmatched. CDR3 sequence: CASRDRGGNTGELFF. CDR3 DNA: TGTGCCAGCAGAGACAGGGGCGGTAACACCGGGGAGCTGTTTTTT.

The genes are TRBV11-1 and TRBJ2-7; 10 bases are shared with TRBD2. The junction had 3 bases not matched to a gene; V was cut back by 1 base and J by 6 bases. The germline V gene encodes CDR1 SGHAT and CDR2 FQDESV (reference sequence). There are 14 residues in the CDR3. The CDR3: CASSLVLAGAEQYF. In DNA, the CDR3 is TGTGCCAGCAGCTTAGTTCTAGCGGGGGCCGAGCAGTACTTC.

This chain connects TRBV19 to TRBJ1-6; 8 nucleotides line up with TRBD1. V lost 5 bases, J lost 8 bases, and 8 bases stayed unmatched. The CDR3 is made up of 15 amino acids. Germline V gene data show CDR1 as LNHDA and CDR2 as SQIVND (reference sequence). CDR3 sequence reads: CASSVRQGLHSPLHF. In DNA form, the CDR3 reads TGTGCCAGTAGTGTGCGACAGGGGCTTCATTCACCCCTCCACTTT.